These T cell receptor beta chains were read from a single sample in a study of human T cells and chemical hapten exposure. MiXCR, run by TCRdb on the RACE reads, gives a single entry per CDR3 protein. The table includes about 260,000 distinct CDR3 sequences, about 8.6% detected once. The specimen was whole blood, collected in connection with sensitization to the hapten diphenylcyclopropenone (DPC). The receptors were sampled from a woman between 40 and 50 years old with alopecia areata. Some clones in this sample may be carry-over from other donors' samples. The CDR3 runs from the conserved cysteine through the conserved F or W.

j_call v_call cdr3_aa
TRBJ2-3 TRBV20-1 CSASLGPDTQYF
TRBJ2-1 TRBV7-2 CASRKHGHSQNEQFF
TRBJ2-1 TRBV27 CASRLVGRFNEQFF
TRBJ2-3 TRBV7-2 CASSLGGGRIDTQYF
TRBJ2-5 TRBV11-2 CASSFRQGRQTQYF
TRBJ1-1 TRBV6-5 CASSRTDIPDRPFF
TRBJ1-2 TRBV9 CASSPEGVPYGYTF
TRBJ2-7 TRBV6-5 CASSSPGQGADEQYF
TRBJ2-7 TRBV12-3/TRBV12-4 CASSKTGHIISLYEQYF
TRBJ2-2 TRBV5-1 CASSSGQGGANTGELFF
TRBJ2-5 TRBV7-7 CASSTGRGQETQYF
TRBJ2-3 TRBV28 CASSLKPFRADTQYF
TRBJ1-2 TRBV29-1 CSAGQNYGYTF
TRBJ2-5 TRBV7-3 CASSFEGQGTQYF
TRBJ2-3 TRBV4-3 CASSQDALAGGSDTQYF
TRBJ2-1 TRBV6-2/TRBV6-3 CASRLLAGEGQFF
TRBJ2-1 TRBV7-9 CASSPGGRGSYNEQFF
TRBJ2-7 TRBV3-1 CASSPRDREQYF
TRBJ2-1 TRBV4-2 CASSRGGLAGGPSHNEQFF
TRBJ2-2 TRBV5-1 CASRETVNTGELFF
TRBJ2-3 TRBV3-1 CASSQVGGIDTQYF
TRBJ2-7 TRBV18 CASSPPEGQAHGSYEQYF
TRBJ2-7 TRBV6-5 CASKAHGTGGDEQYF
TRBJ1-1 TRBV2 CASSEQGLNTEAFF
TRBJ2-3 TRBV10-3 CAISRISPDTQYF
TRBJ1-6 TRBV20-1 CSARDPSGGRHSPLHF
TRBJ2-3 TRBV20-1 CSARDLNRISTDTQYF
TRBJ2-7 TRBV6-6 CASSTRQGSYEQYF
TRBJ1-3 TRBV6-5 CASSRGRGNTIYF
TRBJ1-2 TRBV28 CASRLGQGAFYGYTF
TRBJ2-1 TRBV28 CASSSLPGARGSGVDEQFF
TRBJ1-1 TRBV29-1 CSVGETGRNTEAFF
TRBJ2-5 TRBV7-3 CASSPTTSSGGTQYF